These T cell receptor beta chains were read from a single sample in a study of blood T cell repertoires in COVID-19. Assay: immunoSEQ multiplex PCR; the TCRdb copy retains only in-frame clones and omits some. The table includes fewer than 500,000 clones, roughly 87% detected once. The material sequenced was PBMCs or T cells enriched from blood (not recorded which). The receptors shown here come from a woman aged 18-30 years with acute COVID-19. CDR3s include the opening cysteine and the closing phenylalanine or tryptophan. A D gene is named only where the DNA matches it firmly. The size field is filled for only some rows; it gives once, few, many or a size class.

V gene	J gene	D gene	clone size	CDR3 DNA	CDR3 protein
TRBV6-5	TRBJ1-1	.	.	TGTGCCAGCAGCATACAGGGTGACACTGAAGCTTTCTTT	CASSIQGDTEAFF
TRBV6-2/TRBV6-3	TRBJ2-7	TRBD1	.	TGTGCCAGCAGTTACTCTCGGACAGGGGGCCAGCAGTACTTC	CASSYSRTGGQQYF
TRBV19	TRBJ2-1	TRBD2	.	TGTGCCAGTATTGGCGGGGGGGCCCAGAATGAGCAGTTCTTC	CASIGGGAQNEQFF
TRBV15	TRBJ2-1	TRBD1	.	TGTGCCACCAGCAGAGAGGGACAGGGTTACAATGAGCAGTTCTTC	CATSREGQGYNEQFF
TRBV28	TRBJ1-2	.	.	TGTGCCAGTAAGGGGAGGGGAAACTATGGCTACACCTTC	CASKGRGNYGYTF
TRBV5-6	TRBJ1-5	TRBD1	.	TGTGCCAGCAGTCCCGGGACAGGGGGAGGGACGCCCCAGCATTTT	CASSPGTGGGTPQHF
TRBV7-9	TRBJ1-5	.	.	TGTGCCAGCAGCCACGGCGTGGCAGGGGTCCCCCCAAATCAGCCCCAGCATTTT	CASSHGVAGVPPNQPQHF
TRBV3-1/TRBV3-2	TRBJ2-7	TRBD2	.	TGTGCCAGCAGCCAGCGGCCCATCCAAGTAGCGGGAGGGACCCACGAGCAGTACTTC	CASSQRPIQVAGGTHEQYF
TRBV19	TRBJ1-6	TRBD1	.	TGTGCCAGCAGACAGGGATCGGCCTATAATTCACCCCTCCACTTT	CASRQGSAYNSPLHF
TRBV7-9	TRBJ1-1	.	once	TGTGCCAGCAGCTTGCGGGTCACTGAAGCTTTCTTT	CASSLRVTEAFF
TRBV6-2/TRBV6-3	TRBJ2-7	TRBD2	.	TGTGCCAGCAGCTCCCGGGACTATTCCTCCGAGCAGTACTTC	CASSSRDYSSEQYF
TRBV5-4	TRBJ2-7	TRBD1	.	TGTGCCAGCAGCTCCGGGACAGGGTGGTACGAGCAGTACTTC	CASSSGTGWYEQYF
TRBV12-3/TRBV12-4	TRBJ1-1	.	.	TGTGCCAGCAGTTTTCGTAGGAACACTGAAGCTTTCTTT	CASSFRRNTEAFF
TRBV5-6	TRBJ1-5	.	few	TGTGCCAGCAGCTACCAGACAGGCCCCTATAGCAATCAGCCCCAGCATTTT	CASSYQTGPYSNQPQHF
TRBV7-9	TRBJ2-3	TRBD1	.	TGTGCCAGCAGCCTTACAGGGGGTGGTACAGATACGCAGTATTTT	CASSLTGGGTDTQYF
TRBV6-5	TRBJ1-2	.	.	TGTGCCAGCAGTTACTCCTGGAGCGGCTATGGCTACACCTTC	CASSYSWSGYGYTF
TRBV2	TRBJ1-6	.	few	TGTGCCAGCAGTGAACGGGTAGGGGGAAGTTCACCCCTCCACTTT	CASSERVGGSSPLHF
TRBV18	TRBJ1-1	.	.	TGTGCCAGCTCACCATTGGGGGGAGCTGAAGCTTTCTTT	CASSPLGGAEAFF
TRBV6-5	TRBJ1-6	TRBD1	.	TGTGCCAGCAGGGGACAGGGGGCAAGGTCACCCCTCCACTTT	CASRGQGARSPLHF
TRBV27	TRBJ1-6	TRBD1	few	TGTGCCAGCAGTCCCAGGGGGCAAAGCAATTCACCCCTCCACTTT	CASSPRGQSNSPLHF
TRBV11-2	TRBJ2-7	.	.	TGTGCCAGCAGCATCAGACAGAACTACGAGCAGTACTTC	CASSIRQNYEQYF
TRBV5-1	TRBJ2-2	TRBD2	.	TGCGCCAGCAGCCGTCCCGGGACTACCAACACCGGGGAGCTGTTTTTT	CASSRPGTTNTGELFF
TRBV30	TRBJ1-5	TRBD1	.	TGTGCCTGGAGGGGACAGGGCAATCAGCCCCAGCATTTT	CAWRGQGNQPQHF
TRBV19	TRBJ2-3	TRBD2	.	TGTGCCAGTAGGACGGGACTAGGATGGTATTTT	CASRTGLGWYF
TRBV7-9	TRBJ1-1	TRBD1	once	TGTGCCAGCAGCTTAACGACAGGGCACACTGAAGCTTTCTTT	CASSLTTGHTEAFF
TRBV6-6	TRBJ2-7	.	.	TGTGCCAGCAGTGAGGCCACCGGGAGCATCTACGAGCAGTACTTC	CASSEATGSIYEQYF
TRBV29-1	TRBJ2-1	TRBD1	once	TGCAGCGTTGATAGACAGGGGCTTTACGATGAGCAGTTCTTC	CSVDRQGLYDEQFF
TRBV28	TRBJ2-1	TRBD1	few	TGTGCCAGCAGTTTATACTCAAGGACAGGCTCCTACAATGAGCAGTTCTTC	CASSLYSRTGSYNEQFF
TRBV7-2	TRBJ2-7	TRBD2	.	TGTGCCAGCAGCTTAGATGGGCTAGCGGGGAACTACGAGCAGTACTTC	CASSLDGLAGNYEQYF
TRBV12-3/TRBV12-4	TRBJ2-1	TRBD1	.	TGTGCCAGCAGTTTAACTCGGACAGGGGAACAGTTCTTC	CASSLTRTGEQFF
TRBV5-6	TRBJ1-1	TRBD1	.	TGTGCCAGCAGCGGGGACAGGGGTGACACTGAAGCTTTCTTT	CASSGDRGDTEAFF
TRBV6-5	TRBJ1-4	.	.	TGTGCCAGCAGTTCCACGGGGAAGGAAAAACTGTTTTTT	CASSSTGKEKLFF
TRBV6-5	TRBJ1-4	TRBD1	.	TGTGCCAGCAGTTATTCCGTGACAGGGGAGGAAAAACTGTTTTTT	CASSYSVTGEEKLFF
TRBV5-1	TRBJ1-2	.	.	TGCGCCAGCAGCCCCCGGGGGGCGCCTAACTATGGCTACACCTTC	CASSPRGAPNYGYTF
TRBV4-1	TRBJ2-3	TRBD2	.	TGCGCCAGCAGCCAACGCCCTAGCGGGAGGGCCTATGGTACAGATACGCAGTATTTT	CASSQRPSGRAYGTDTQYF
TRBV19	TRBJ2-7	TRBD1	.	TGTGCCAGTAGTCGAGCCGGGACAGGAGTATACGAGCAGTACTTC	CASSRAGTGVYEQYF
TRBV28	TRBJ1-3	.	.	TGTGCCAGCAGTCCGGGAGGTGGGGGAGTTGCTGGAAACACCATATATTTT	CASSPGGGGVAGNTIYF
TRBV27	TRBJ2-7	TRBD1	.	TGTGCCAGCAACCGGGACAGATACTCCTACGAGCAGTACTTC	CASNRDRYSYEQYF
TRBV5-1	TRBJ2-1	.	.	TGCGCCAGCAGCTTGGCGTCTGGCGAGCAGTTCTTC	CASSLASGEQFF
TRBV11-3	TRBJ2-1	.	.	TGTGCCAGCAGCTTTAGCAATGAGCAGTTCTTC	CASSFSNEQFF
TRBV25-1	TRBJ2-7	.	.	TGTGCCAGCAGTGAGCCAGGGGTAGGCTACGAGCAGTACTTC	CASSEPGVGYEQYF
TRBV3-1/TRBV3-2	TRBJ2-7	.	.	TGTGCCAGCAGCCAAGCCCTCTCCTACGAGCAGTACTTC	CASSQALSYEQYF
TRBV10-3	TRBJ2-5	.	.	TGTGCCATCAGTGACAGAGAGACCCAGTACTTC	CAISDRETQYF
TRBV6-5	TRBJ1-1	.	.	TGTGCCACGAAACTCAACGAGGGCTACACTGAAGCTTTCTTT	CATKLNEGYTEAFF
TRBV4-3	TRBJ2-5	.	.	TGCGCCAGCAGCCAAGAGATGGGGGGAGCCGAGGAGACCCAGTACTTC	CASSQEMGGAEETQYF
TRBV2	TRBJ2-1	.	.	TGTGCCAGCAGTGAATTAAGCGGGCAGTTCTTC	CASSELSGQFF
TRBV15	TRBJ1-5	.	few	TGTGCCACCAGCAGAGATCTGGAGGGCGGGAAGCCCCAGCATTTT	CATSRDLEGGKPQHF
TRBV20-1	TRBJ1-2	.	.	TGCAGTGCTAGCACTAACTATGGCTACACCTTC	CSASTNYGYTF
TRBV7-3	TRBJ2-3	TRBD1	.	TGTGCCAGCAGCTCCGGGACAGACTATCTTGTCGACACGCAGTATTTT	CASSSGTDYLVDTQYF
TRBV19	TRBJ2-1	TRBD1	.	TGTGCCAGTAGTACCAACAGGGGGAACTACAATGAGCAGTTCTTC	CASSTNRGNYNEQFF